The 30 T cell receptor beta chains reported below all come from one sample, sequenced in a study of T-cell memory formation after mild COVID-19 (dated by TCRdb to the early 2020s). The method behind the library was 5' RACE. The sample was run on an Illumina NovaSeq 6000. TCRdb reanalyzed the raw reads on its own, using fastp at Q25 for trimming and MiXCR for clone calling, and kept in-frame beta chains. CDR3 protein sequences are deduplicated, and each keeps its most common genes and DNA. Here the sample has 350,000 to 400,000 distinct CDR3 sequences; approximately 21% occur a single time. Around 13% of the sample comes from the top ten. Sequencing used PBMCs or a T cell subset sorted from them (not recorded which). Receptor source: an adult woman who had mild COVID-19 (a few samples of this study predate the infection). The sample titles of this study are shuffled in the database, so cell type and time point are left out; the donor was told from shared clones.

CDR3 DNA sequence: TGCAGCGTAGGTGGTGGGGGATCCTATGGCTACACCTTC. Its translation is CSVGGGGSYGYTF. This rearrangement joins TRBV29-1 to TRBJ1-2, with a tentative D call TRBD1 (5 bases). The length of the CDR3 is 13 residues. The V and J ends lost 6 bases and 4 bases respectively, with 15 bases between them. The germline V gene encodes CDR1 SQVTM and CDR2 ANQGSEA.

This clonotype was recorded many times. This CDR3 is CASSLRGPLHF. CDR3 bases: TGTGCCAGCAGTTTACGGGGACCCCTCCACTTT. This chain links TRBV12-3 or TRBV12-4 with TRBJ1-6; D call uncertain. Trimming cost V 2 bases and J 12 bases, with 5 bases left between them. This CDR3 has 11 amino acids.

The chain's CDR3 is CASSQTQGSDTGELFF. Written as DNA, the CDR3 is TGCGCCAGCAGCCAGACACAGGGGTCGGACACCGGGGAGCTGTTTTTT. The chain carries TRBV4-1 and TRBJ2-2; TRBD1 aligns across 7 bases. Germline V lookup: CDR1 MGHRA, CDR2 YSYEKL. V lost 3 bases and J lost 3; bases outside the gene matches: 7. CDR3 length equals 16 residues.

The rearrangement uses TRBV12-3 or TRBV12-4 and TRBJ1-1; 7 positions agree with TRBD1. This CDR3 is 14 amino acids long. Trimming removed 6 bases from V and 3 bases from J; junction bases left unmatched: 7. The CDR3, as DNA: TGTGCCAGCAGGATACAGGGGTTGTACACTGAAGCTTTCTTT. It specifies CASRIQGLYTEAFF.

The chain joins TRBV14 to TRBJ1-2; 11 bases align to TRBD1. Germline V gene lookup returns CDR1 SGHDN and CDR2 FVKESK. This CDR3 has 14 amino acids. V gave up 4 bases and J gave up 3 bases; unmatched junction bases: 1. The CDR3: CASSRTGGYYGYTF. The CDR3 bases are TGTGCCAGCAGCCGGACAGGGGGCTACTATGGCTACACCTTC.

This clonotype was picked up a small number of times. The CDR3 region is CASSTNSNQPQHF. In nucleotides, the CDR3 is TGTGCCAGCAGTACAAATAGCAATCAGCCCCAGCATTTT. The chain links TRBV12-3 or TRBV12-4 to TRBJ1-5, with D unresolved. V lost 5 bases and J 0 bases, leaving 5 bases between the germline ends. CDR3 size: 13 residues.

This clonotype was found a few times. The CDR3 coding sequence is TGTGCCACCAGGGGGGGACTAAGCGTCAGCGATGAGCAGTTCTTC. It yields the protein CATRGGLSVSDEQFF. The chain combines TRBV24-1 with TRBJ2-1; 7 bases map to TRBD2. The CDR3 is 15 residues long. Germline V gene lookup returns CDR1 KGHDR and CDR2 SFDVKD. Trimming removed 7 bases from V and 8 bases from J; junction bases left unmatched: 13.

This clonotype was counted a few times. The chain employs TRBV5-1 and TRBJ1-1; TRBD1 aligns across 8 bases. The trim removed 6 bases at V and 3 bases at J, leaving 4 bases unmatched. CDR3 length: 13 residues. Germline V gives CDR1 SGHRS, CDR2 YFSETQ. In nucleotides, the CDR3 is TGCGCCAGCATGGAGACAGGGGACACTGAAGCTTTCTTT. Protein sequence: CASMETGDTEAFF. Based on the CDR3 plus reference TRBV5-1 and TRBJ1-1, the full variable domain is KAGVTQTPRYLIKTRGQQVTLSCSPISGHRSVSWYQQTPGQGLQFLFEYFSETQRNKGNFPGRFSGRQFSNSRSEMNVSTLELGDSALYLCASMETGDTEAFFGQGTRLTVV.

The table lists this clonotype with many counts. The chain uses TRBV5-1 and TRBJ2-5; D unclear. V was cut by 4 bases and J by 5 bases, with 9 bases left in between. CDR3 length: 12 amino acids. Germline CDR1 reads SGHRS; CDR2 reads YFSETQ. The CDR3 protein is CASSPGWETQYF. The DNA for the CDR3 is TGCGCCAGCAGCCCTGGGTGGGAGACCCAGTACTTC.

This clonotype appeared a few times. This chain links TRBV5-4 with TRBJ1-2; TRBD1 matches at 8 bases. In germline, CDR1 is SGHNT, CDR2 YYREEE (reference sequence). The junction had 11 bases not matched to a gene; V was cut back by 3 bases and J by 4 bases. The CDR3 has 16 amino acids. CDR3 DNA sequence: TGTGCCAGCAGCTCAAAGACAGGGGTCCCCCCCTATGGCTACACCTTC. This gives the protein CASSSKTGVPPYGYTF. Based on the CDR3 plus reference TRBV5-4 and TRBJ1-2, the full variable domain is ETGVTQSPTHLIKTRGQQVTLRCSSQSGHNTVSWYQQALGQGPQFIFQYYREEENGRGNFPPRFSGLQFPNYSSELNVNALELDDSALYLCASSSKTGVPPYGYTFGSGTRLTVV.

CDR3 DNA: TGCGCCAGCAGCCAGGTAGACAGTGCGGCTAACTATGGCTACACCTTC. As protein: CASSQVDSAANYGYTF. This rearrangement joins TRBV4-3 to TRBJ1-2; maybe TRBD1 (5 bases). Deletions cut 3 bases from V and 0 bases from J, with 14 bases between. CDR1 and CDR2 (germline): LGHNA, YSLEER. CDR3 length: 16 amino acids.

In its sample, this clonotype was seen a few times. This sequence joins TRBV12-3 or TRBV12-4 and TRBJ2-7, with a possible D match to TRBD2 (6 bases). With 5 bases removed from V and 0 bases from J, the gap between germline ends came to 20 bases. This CDR3 has 17 residues. The CDR3: CASSPPRGGASSYEQYF. The CDR3 nucleotides read TGTGCCAGCAGTCCGCCTAGGGGCGGGGCATCCTCCTACGAGCAGTACTTC.

This clonotype was detected a few times. The chain employs TRBV18 and TRBJ2-7; D uncertain. The CDR3 runs 14 residues. Germline V gives CDR1 KGHSH, CDR2 LQKENI. V was pared by 3 bases and J by 3 bases, with 12 bases between. Here the CDR3 reads CASSPRSSVYEQYF. In DNA form, the CDR3 reads TGTGCCAGCTCACCGAGGTCTTCTGTCTACGAGCAGTACTTC.

This clonotype was seen a few times. The chain combines TRBV4-1 with TRBJ2-7, with 8 bases aligning to TRBD1. The CDR3 has 16 residues. Trimming at V came to 0 bases and at J to 3 bases, leaving 7 bases not matched to a gene. Germline CDR1 is MGHRA and CDR2 is YSYEKL. The CDR3 region has the DNA TGCGCCAGCAGCCAAGAATATCGGGGACAGGTCTACGAGCAGTACTTC. Translated, it gives CASSQEYRGQVYEQYF.

This clonotype was found a few times. The chain joins TRBV15 to TRBJ2-6; D could derive from TRBD1 or TRBD2 (5 bases each). Per germline, CDR1 LNHNV and CDR2 YYDKDF (reference sequence). The ends were cut back, 4 bases at V and 1 base at J, with 11 bases in the middle. The CDR3 length is 16 residues. As DNA, the CDR3 is TGTGCCACCAGCACTTTGGGGGTATCTGGGGCCAACGTCCTGACTTTC. Its translation: CATSTLGVSGANVLTF. The full variable domain, with the rest looked up from reference TRBV15 and TRBJ2-6, is DAMVIQNPRYQVTQFGKPVTLSCSQTLNHNVMYWYQQKSSQAPKLLFHYYDKDFNNEADTPDNFQSRRPNTSFCFLDIRSPGLGDTAMYLCATSTLGVSGANVLTFGAGSRLTVL.

The sample holds a few counts of this clonotype. The chain joins TRBV24-1 to TRBJ2-7; tentative D call: TRBD1 (6 bases). The CDR3 covers 14 residues. V was cut by 3 bases and J by 6 bases, with 14 bases left in between. From germline, CDR1 is KGHDR and CDR2 SFDVKD. This CDR3 is CATSDPGHLGEQYF. CDR3 DNA: TGTGCCACCAGTGATCCGGGACACCTCGGCGAGCAGTACTTC.

This chain connects TRBV5-1 to TRBJ2-2; D unclear. The CDR3 is made up of 16 amino acids. Germline assignment: CDR1 SGHRS and CDR2 YFSETQ. V was trimmed by 2 bases and J by 3 bases, leaving 14 bases between them. CDR3: CASSLWPAEDTGELFF. For the CDR3, the DNA is TGCGCCAGCAGCTTATGGCCAGCCGAGGACACCGGGGAGCTGTTTTTT.

This chain joins TRBV7-2 and TRBJ1-1; D unresolved. V gave up 6 bases and J gave up 3 bases, with 8 bases separating them. The CDR3 loop spans 12 amino acids. Germline V CDR1 and CDR2: SGHTA, FQGNSA. CDR3 coding DNA: TGTGCCAGCAGGGCTTGGGACACTGAAGCTTTCTTT. Its protein product is CASRAWDTEAFF. The variable domain in full, with the rest retrieved from reference TRBV7-2 and TRBJ1-1, is GAGVSQSPSNKVTEKGKDVELRCDPISGHTALYWYRQSLGQGLEFLIYFQGNSAPDKSGLPSDRFSAERTGGSVSTLTIQRTQQEDSAVYLCASRAWDTEAFFGQGTRLTVV.

This clonotype was seen a handful of times. V and J are TRBV2 and TRBJ2-7, with TRBD1 identical over 7 bases. Germline V lookup: CDR1 SNHLY, CDR2 FYNNEI. V dropped 7 bases and J dropped 2; count of bases not matched to a gene: 11. The CDR3 runs 15 residues. CDR3 nucleotide sequence: TGTGCCAGCAACTGGCGGACGGGACAGACCTACGAGCAGTACTTC. Translating gives CASNWRTGQTYEQYF. The full variable domain, its missing parts supplied by reference TRBV2 and TRBJ2-7, is EPEVTQTPSHQVTQMGQEVILRCVPISNHLYFYWYRQILGQKVEFLVSFYNNEISEKSEIFDDQFSVERPDGSNFTLKIRSTKLEDSAMYFCASNWRTGQTYEQYFGPGTRLTVT.

In this sample, this clonotype turned up a few times. The chain couples TRBV7-8 to TRBJ1-5; D may be TRBD1 (6 bases). The CDR3 totals 15 residues. The ends were cut back, 7 bases at V and 5 bases at J, with 18 bases in the middle. Germline V gene data show CDR1 as SGHVS and CDR2 as FQNEAQ. The CDR3 nucleotides read TGTGCCAGCACCGTGGGGGGCGCTTGGGATCAGCCCCAGCATTTT. Translating it yields CASTVGGAWDQPQHF.

The rearrangement uses TRBV19 and TRBJ2-4, with TRBD1 as a possible D gene (5 bases). V lost 3 bases and J lost 7, with 16 bases in between. Germline loops: CDR1 LNHDA, CDR2 SQIVND (reference sequence). The CDR3 spans 15 residues. CDR3 bases: TGTGCCAGTAGTATTGCCCGGACAAGGGGCAACATTCAGTACTTC. Translated: CASSIARTRGNIQYF.

The V and J genes are TRBV7-2 and TRBJ1-1, with D maybe TRBD1 (6 bases). V was shortened by 6 bases and J by 1 base, with 21 bases between the two germline ends. The CDR3 totals 17 residues. Per the germline V gene, CDR1 is SGHTA and CDR2 is FQGNSA. In DNA, the CDR3 is TGTGCCAGCAGTTCTCACGTCGGGGGGGCAGGGAACACTGAAGCTTTCTTT. Translated, it gives CASSSHVGGAGNTEAFF.

The CDR3 DNA follows: TGTGCCACCAGTGATCCCGCCGGTACTGCAGATACGCAGTATTTT. It codes for CATSDPAGTADTQYF. The V call is TRBV24-1, the J call TRBJ2-3; D call uncertain. Germline V gives CDR1 KGHDR, CDR2 SFDVKD. The CDR3 spans 15 residues. Trimming took 3 bases from V and 4 from J, leaving 13 bases between them.

This clonotype has a handful of counts. The V gene is TRBV4-1, the J gene TRBJ2-3; 11 bases align to TRBD2. The junction had 7 bases not matched to a gene; V was cut back by 10 bases and J by 1 base. CDR1 is MGHRA and CDR2 is YSYEKL in the germline V gene. The CDR3 runs to 15 residues. CDR3 residues: CAIIQLAGGTDTQYF. Here the CDR3 DNA reads TGCGCCATCATACAACTAGCGGGGGGCACAGATACGCAGTATTTT.

The chain employs TRBV7-3 and TRBJ2-1; 8 bases are shared with TRBD1. The V segment lost 3 bases and the J segment 6 bases; nucleotides outside the gene matches: 10. Germline V gene sequence: CDR1 SGHTA, CDR2 FQGTGA. CDR3 length: 16 amino acids. The chain's CDR3 is CASSLSGTGWGNEQFF. In nucleotides, the CDR3 is TGTGCCAGCAGCTTGTCCGGGACAGGCTGGGGCAATGAGCAGTTCTTC.

This clonotype turned up a few times. V usage is TRBV7-9 and J usage is TRBJ2-7, with 13 bases that match TRBD2. The CDR3 consists of 15 residues. With V trimmed by 5 bases and J by 3 bases, 4 bases remained unmatched. The germline CDR1 and CDR2 sequences are SEHNR and FQNEAQ (reference sequence). This CDR3 reads CASSPGTSGIYEQYF. The CDR3 DNA is TGTGCCAGCAGCCCCGGGACTAGCGGGATCTACGAGCAGTACTTC.

This clonotype came up a few times. The chain links TRBV29-1 to TRBJ2-7; TRBD1 agrees at 8 bases. V was clipped by 5 bases and J by 7 bases; unmatched bases: 16. CDR1 and CDR2 (germline): SQVTM, ANQGSEA. CDR3 size: 15 residues. CDR3 nucleotides: TGCAGCGTTTTTCGCCCGGGACAGGCGTCGGTGGAGCAGTACTTC. The encoded protein is CSVFRPGQASVEQYF.

The chain recombines TRBV24-1 with TRBJ1-5; no reliable D call. The CDR3 is 16 residues long. Trimming stripped 2 bases from V and 4 bases from J, with 14 bases between. Germline loops: CDR1 KGHDR, CDR2 SFDVKD. The CDR3 region has the DNA TGTGCCACCAGTGATTCGGCCGCGGGCCCTAATCAGCCCCAGCATTTT. Its protein is CATSDSAAGPNQPQHF.

This clonotype was counted only a few times. The V and J genes are TRBV10-3 and TRBJ2-7; D gene unclear. This CDR3 comprises 13 residues. Germline CDR1 reads ENHRY; CDR2 reads SYGVKD. V lost 0 bases, J lost 4 bases, and 7 bases lay in between. The CDR3 region has the DNA TGTGCCATCAGTGAGTCCGTCCTTTACGAGCAGTACTTC. Translating it yields CAISESVLYEQYF.

In its sample, this clonotype was seen a few times. The V call is TRBV12-3 or TRBV12-4, the J call TRBJ2-1; 7 nucleotides match TRBD2. The CDR3 extends over 13 amino acids. V gave up 5 bases and J gave up 9 bases; unmatched junction bases: 7. Written as DNA, the CDR3 is TGTGCCAGCAGTCCTTATACTAGCGCTGAGCAGTTCTTC. Its protein is CASSPYTSAEQFF.